The 22 T cell receptor beta chains given below trace back to one sample, sequenced in a study of CD8 T cells in ankylosing spondylitis. MiXCR, run by TCRdb on the 5' RACE reads, gives a single entry per CDR3 protein. In the table there are some 33,000 distinct CDR3 sequences, 13% to 15% of which are singletons. The sample consisted of blood. The source is a male donor with ankylosing spondylitis or in good health (not recorded which).

This clonotype has more than one count but fewer than ten. The genes are TRBV5-1 and TRBJ2-3; D is perhaps TRBD1 (5 bases). This CDR3 has 15 amino acids. Trimming pared 1 base from V and 1 base from J, leaving 10 bases between. Germline V gene data show CDR1 as SGHRS and CDR2 as YFSETQ. The CDR3 is CASSLQGSGTDTQYF. The CDR3 coding sequence is TGCGCCAGCAGCTTGCAGGGATCAGGCACAGATACGCAGTATTTT.

V is TRBV28 and J is TRBJ2-2; no reliable D call. The CDR3 runs 15 residues. The germline gives CDR1 MDHEN, CDR2 SYDVKM. V gave up 3 bases and J gave up 3 bases, with 11 bases separating them. CDR3 protein: CASSLYGAHTGELFF. The CDR3 DNA sequence: TGTGCCAGCAGTTTGTATGGTGCGCACACCGGGGAGCTGTTTTTT.

The V gene is TRBV6-1, the J gene TRBJ2-2; no definite D call. This CDR3 region has 14 residues. The ends were cut back, 4 bases at V and 3 bases at J, with 9 bases in the middle. In germline, CDR1 is MNHNS, CDR2 SASEGT. In DNA form, the CDR3 reads TGTGCCAGCAGTGTCCGCTCGGACACCGGGGAGCTGTTTTTT. It encodes CASSVRSDTGELFF.

In its sample, this clonotype was seen a few times. The chain recombines TRBV15 with TRBJ2-2, with D perhaps TRBD1 (5 bases). The CDR3 is made up of 14 amino acids. V dropped 1 base and J dropped 4 bases, with 7 bases sitting between them. Germline CDR1 and CDR2: LNHNV and YYDKDF (reference sequence). CDR3 coding DNA: TGTGCCACCAGCAGAGCTAGGGGCACCGGGGAGCTGTTTTTT. Translation: CATSRARGTGELFF.

This clonotype was recorded a few times. The rearrangement uses TRBV4-2 and TRBJ2-5, with D hard to call. The CDR3 covers 13 residues. The V and J ends lost 2 bases and 2 bases respectively, with 6 bases between them. Germline CDR1 and CDR2: LGHNA and YNFKEQ. CDR3: CASSQSFQETQYF. CDR3 bases: TGTGCCAGCAGCCAATCCTTTCAAGAGACCCAGTACTTC.

This clonotype was picked up a small number of times. The chain is built from TRBV5-1 and TRBJ2-3; weak D call: TRBD2 (5 bases). V was pared by 2 bases and J by 2 bases, with 12 bases between. Germline V gene sequence: CDR1 SGHRS, CDR2 YFSETQ. This CDR3 is 15 amino acids long. As DNA, the CDR3 is TGCGCCAGCAGCTTTGCCGGGATGAACACAGATACGCAGTATTTT. Translating gives CASSFAGMNTDTQYF.

The V and J genes are TRBV12-3 or TRBV12-4 and TRBJ1-5; 10 bases line up with TRBD1. V lost 4 bases to trimming and J lost 6 bases; unmatched junction nucleotides: 0. The CDR3 loop spans 13 amino acids. Here the CDR3 reads CASSWDRGQPQHF. The DNA for the CDR3 is TGTGCCAGCAGTTGGGACAGGGGTCAGCCCCAGCATTTT.

This chain links TRBV16 with TRBJ2-7; tentatively, D is TRBD2 (5 bases). CDR3 length equals 14 residues. Between the trimmed V and J ends, which lost 1 base and 2 bases, there was a span of 9 bases. Germline V gene sequence: CDR1 KGHSY, CDR2 FQNENV. CDR3 DNA: TGTGCCAGCAGCCAATTCGACGGGACCTACGAGCAGTACTTC. Amino acids: CASSQFDGTYEQYF.

This clonotype was seen a few times. CDR3 residues: CASSFALETQYF. DNA of the CDR3: TGTGCCAGCAGTTTCGCTCTTGAGACCCAGTACTTC. The chain uses TRBV28 and TRBJ2-5; D is uncertain. This CDR3 comprises 12 residues. Looked up from germline, CDR1 is MDHEN and CDR2 is SYDVKM. V shed 3 bases and J shed 5 bases, with 7 bases lying between them.

This chain connects TRBV12-3 or TRBV12-4 to TRBJ2-1, with 11 bases matching TRBD1. This CDR3 comprises 16 residues. V gave up 4 bases and J gave up 7 bases; unmatched junction bases: 9. The CDR3 region has the DNA TGTGCCAGCAGTTCGAGGACAGGGGGCACATGGAATGAGCAGTTCTTC. As protein: CASSSRTGGTWNEQFF.

This clonotype was counted between two and nine times. The chain employs TRBV28 and TRBJ2-4; D tentatively reads TRBD1 or TRBD2 (5 bases each). The CDR3 has 16 residues. Germline values: CDR1 MDHEN, CDR2 SYDVKM. V dropped 6 bases and J dropped 0 bases, with 15 bases sitting between them. CDR3 sequence: CASSRDRGLAKNIQYF. The CDR3 region has the DNA TGTGCCAGCAGCCGTGACAGAGGGCTAGCCAAAAACATTCAGTACTTC.

This clonotype was picked up a small number of times. This chain links TRBV28 with TRBJ2-5, with a possible D match to TRBD1 (5 bases). Germline V lookup: CDR1 MDHEN, CDR2 SYDVKM. Trimming stripped 4 bases from V and 2 bases from J, with 17 bases between. The CDR3 has 16 residues. Here the CDR3 DNA reads TGTGCCAGCAGTTGGCCCCGGACAAAAAATCAAGAGACCCAGTACTTC. This gives the protein CASSWPRTKNQETQYF.

This clonotype was observed a handful of times. This chain uses TRBV7-3 with TRBJ1-1; tentatively, D is TRBD1 (5 bases). The V end was cut by 3 bases, the J end by 4 bases, with 9 bases between. The germline gives CDR1 SGHTA, CDR2 FQGTGA. The CDR3 consists of 13 residues. Here the CDR3 reads CASSFRDGTEAFF. The CDR3 DNA reads as TGTGCCAGCAGCTTCAGGGATGGCACTGAAGCTTTCTTT.

The chain recombines TRBV29-1 with TRBJ1-1; D might be TRBD1 (5 bases). CDR3 length: 13 amino acids. Trimming removed 2 bases from V and 0 bases from J, with 7 bases in between. Germline V CDR1 and CDR2: SQVTM, ANQGSEA. In DNA form, the CDR3 reads TGCAGCGTTGAAAGACAGATGAACACTGAAGCTTTCTTT. Translating gives CSVERQMNTEAFF.

The J gene is TRBJ2-5, the V gene TRBV7-9; D not certain. Trimming removed 0 bases from V and 5 bases from J, with 13 bases in between. There are 15 residues in the CDR3. CDR1 is SEHNR, CDR2 FQNEAQ, per germline (reference sequence). In nucleotides, the CDR3 is TGTGCCAGCAGCTTAGCAATCCCACAGAGGGAGACCCAGTACTTC. Its translation: CASSLAIPQRETQYF.

The table lists this clonotype with a few counts. V is TRBV5-1 and J is TRBJ2-2; TRBD1 agrees at 9 bases. CDR1 SGHRS and CDR2 YFSETQ come from the germline V gene. This CDR3 comprises 16 residues. Unmatched junction bases numbered 7, after V lost 0 bases and J lost 7 bases. The CDR3 bases are TGCGCCAGCAGCTTGGCCGGGACAGGGAATATCGGGGAGCTGTTTTTT. Translation gives CASSLAGTGNIGELFF.

This clonotype was picked up a small number of times. The chain joins TRBV28 to TRBJ2-1, with TRBD2 as a possible D gene (6 bases). Trimming took 5 bases from V and 3 from J, leaving 8 bases between them. The germline V gene encodes CDR1 MDHEN and CDR2 SYDVKM. CDR3 length equals 13 residues. CDR3 DNA sequence: TGTGCCAGCAGTCTGACTAGCTACAATGAGCAGTTCTTC. Translation: CASSLTSYNEQFF.

The genes are TRBV12-3 or TRBV12-4 and TRBJ2-1; TRBD2 aligns across 8 bases. V lost 5 bases to trimming and J lost 5 bases; unmatched junction nucleotides: 5. The CDR3 runs to 14 residues. The DNA for the CDR3 is TGTGCCAGCAGTCATAGCGGGAAAGACAATGAGCAGTTCTTC. Protein sequence: CASSHSGKDNEQFF.

The rearrangement uses TRBV29-1 and TRBJ1-1; D is undetermined. The V end lost 7 bases, the J end lost 3 bases, and 15 bases lay between the germline ends. Germline lookup yields CDR1 SQVTM and CDR2 ANQGSEA. CDR3 length equals 13 residues. The DNA of the CDR3 is TGCAGCGCCAGCGAATCCGGGGACACTGAAGCTTTCTTT. It encodes CSASESGDTEAFF.

This clonotype has only a few counts. The chain employs TRBV20-1 and TRBJ2-1; tentative D call: TRBD2 (6 bases). The CDR3 extends over 12 amino acids. Trimming stripped 2 bases from V and 12 bases from J, with 14 bases between. Per the germline V gene, CDR1 is DFQATT and CDR2 is SNEGSKA (reference sequence). The CDR3 nucleotides are TGCAGTGCTAGACGAAACCGGGACTCGCAGTTCTTC. The encoded protein is CSARRNRDSQFF.

The rearrangement uses TRBV4-3 and TRBJ2-2; TRBD1 aligns across 9 bases. This CDR3 spans 17 amino acids. Germline CDR1 and CDR2: LGHNA and YSLEER. Germline trimming cut 3 bases from V and 4 bases from J; bases unmatched to any gene: 9. This CDR3 reads CASSHPGQGLVTGELFF. The CDR3 nucleotides are TGCGCCAGCAGCCACCCGGGACAGGGATTGGTCACCGGGGAGCTGTTTTTT.

This clonotype was observed a few times. The chain uses TRBV27 and TRBJ2-2, with a possible D match to TRBD1 (6 bases). With 0 bases removed from V and 0 bases from J, the gap between germline ends came to 8 bases. The CDR3 totals 16 residues. CDR1 and CDR2 from the germline V gene are MNHEY and SMNVEV (reference sequence). CDR3 in amino acids: CASSLSYRANTGELFF. In DNA form, the CDR3 reads TGTGCCAGCAGTTTATCGTACAGGGCGAACACCGGGGAGCTGTTTTTT.